This record looks at one T cell receptor beta chain sequence and its context. Treatment noted: some 20 received Ad26.COV2.S at low or high dose, single or two shots; several received placebo; per-sample allocation not given. Collection of the samples took place on day 63 after the first injection of vaccine or placebo. Trimming took 6 bases from V and 9 from J; bases not matched to a gene: 12. Germline V CDR1 and CDR2: MNHEY, SVGAGI. This CDR3 is built from 14 residues. The sample originates from a study of Ad26.COV2.S vaccination and SARS-CoV-2 variants. About the research overall: Intramuscularly, Ad26.COV2.S was given either once or twice, 56 days apart.

The method was immunoSEQ multiplex PCR; TCRdb's version includes in-frame clones alone and lacks a portion of them. The sample includes over 450,000 clones, 70% to 90% seen only once; the top ten take more than 1.5%. This TCR came from a person between 18 and 59 years old who received the Ad26.COV2.S COVID-19 vaccine or a placebo. Sequences were derived from peripheral blood, sampled in a trial of Ad26.COV2.S vaccine versus placebo. The V call is TRBV6-5, the J call TRBJ2-3, with 7 bases identical to TRBD2. The CDR3 loop is CASRPGRKAGTQYF. The CDR3, as DNA: TGTGCCAGCAGACCGGGTCGTAAAGCGGGGACGCAGTATTTT.